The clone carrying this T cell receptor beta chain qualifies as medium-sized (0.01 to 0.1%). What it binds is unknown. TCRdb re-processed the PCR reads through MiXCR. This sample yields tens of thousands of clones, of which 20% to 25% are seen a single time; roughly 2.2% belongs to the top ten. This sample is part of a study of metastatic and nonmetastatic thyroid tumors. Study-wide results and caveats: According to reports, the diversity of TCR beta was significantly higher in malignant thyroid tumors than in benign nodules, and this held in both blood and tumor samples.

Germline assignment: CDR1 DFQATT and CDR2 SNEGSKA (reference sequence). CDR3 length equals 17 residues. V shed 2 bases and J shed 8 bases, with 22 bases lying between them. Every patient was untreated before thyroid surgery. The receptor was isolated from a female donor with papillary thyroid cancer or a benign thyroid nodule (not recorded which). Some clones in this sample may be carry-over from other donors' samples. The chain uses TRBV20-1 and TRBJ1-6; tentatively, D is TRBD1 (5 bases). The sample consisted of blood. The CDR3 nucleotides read TGCAGTGCTAGACGCACAACAGGCTATCCGGGGGATTCACCCCTCCACTTT. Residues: CSARRTTGYPGDSPLHF.